The TCR beta chain under discussion was sequenced for a study of molecular identifiers for immune sequencing clone quantification (dated by TCRdb to about 2018). Study-wide context: For a replicate experiment, RNA from around 20,000 or 100,000 naive CD8 T cells was divided into five aliquots, of which four were sequenced. This methods study used CD8 T cells to benchmark TCR RNA copy counting and molecular-identifier clustering-based TCR repertoire sequencing (MIDCIRS). Broader findings and caveats from the paper: Naive libraries contained spiked-in Jurkat TCR RNA (more than 9 copies' worth), which is not part of the donor repertoire. A single cell's worth of spiked-in Jurkat TCR RNA was reported detectable even among 900,000 to 1,000,000 naive CD8 T cells. In CMV-specific effector cells, clones with more than 20 RNA copies contained over 99% of molecules, whereas in naive cells such clones contained under 1% of molecules. Modeling indicated approximately 2.7 TCR RNA copies recovered per cell, compared with around 11 by digital PCR, which implies a capture efficiency of about 27%. When barcode sub-clustering was not used, chimeric consensus sequences inflated TCR diversity, with chimeras reaching as high as 47%. Identical TCR molecules sharing a barcode could cause highly expanded clone sizes to be underestimated.

This clonotype was counted ten times or more. What this receptor recognizes is not known. No base quality values were provided; no much bigger clone lies one nucleotide off. Library preparation employed PCR. The sequencing machine was an Illumina HiSeq 4000. Bulk TCR libraries were prepared as previously described, using TCR primers listed in Table S5. Total RNA was purified with the Qiagen AllPrep DNA/RNA kit. Before any analysis, reads coming from multiple sequencing runs of the same library were combined into one pool. Regarding the original processing steps: Only reads with exact TCR constant sequence were kept, trimmed to 150 nt, and grouped by their 12-nt molecular barcodes. Reads in each barcode group were sub-clustered using a 15% Levenshtein threshold, and a quality-weighted consensus sequence was built for each RNA molecule. Non-functional sequences were discarded, and so were lower-count sequences lying one edit away from another sequence. Barcode sub-clusters with fewer than 20% of the maximum read count were removed, based on fitting two negative binomial distributions. TCRdb handled the public reads itself, with Q25 trimming in fastp and clone calling in MiXCR, and kept productive beta chains. Here each entry gathers all rows of one CDR3 protein and keeps the most common genes and DNA. These V and J calls are TCRdb output, not the study's own analysis. In this sample the table shows about 510,000 distinct CDR3 sequences, about 21% of which occur a single time. Clones ranked in the top ten supply about 0.8% of the sample.

V is trimmed back by 8 bases and J by 6 bases, and the junction contains 10 bases that no gene match accounts for. The CDR3 spans 13 residues, from the cysteine through the phenylalanine. CDR3 DNA only is kept here, 39 bases in frame from base 1. From a lookup of the germline V gene (reference sequence), CDR1 and CDR2 are SEHNR and FQNEAQ. Libraries of naive CD8 T cells were built from anywhere between about 18,000 and 1,000,000 sorted cells, with 10%, 30% or 50% of the purified RNA used. On a BD FACSAria II, naive CD8 T cells were FACS-sorted as CD8+CD4-CCR7+CD45RA+ and collected into RLT Plus buffer. To test detection sensitivity, Jurkat RNA equivalent to ten TCR copies was spiked into samples of roughly 18,000-1,000,000 naive CD8 T cells. Enrichment of CD8 T cells was performed with RosetteSep CD8+ T Cell Enrichment Cocktail and Ficoll-Paque, after which ACK red cell lysis was carried out.

The sequence was collected from a human donor in good health. Some libraries in this study had Jurkat cell RNA spiked in. This receptor chain uses TRBV7-9 and TRBJ2-7, with 7 junctional bases fitting TRBD2. Sequencing was performed on naive CD8+ T cells from blood, with Jurkat cell RNA spiked in. Per the publication, the cell subset or site label means: FACS-sorted CD8+CD4-CCR7+CD45RA+ naive T cells. The nucleotides read TGTGCCAGCGGGGGGGACTATTCCCTCGAGCAGTACTTC. It specifies CASGGDYSLEQYF.